This T cell receptor (beta chain) was identified in a study of T-cell reconstitution after alpha-beta-depleted transplantation in children. This clonotype was counted at least ten times. The CDR3 is 15 residues long. Trimming pared 0 bases from V and 1 base from J, leaving 7 bases between. In germline, CDR1 is SGHKS, CDR2 YYEKEE (reference sequence). Unique molecular identifiers tagged the TCRbeta library. TCRdb re-called the PCR reads through MiXCR, storing one row per CDR3 protein. This sample has around 250,000 distinct CDR3 sequences, with around 7.5% found just once. The V gene is TRBV5-5, the J gene TRBJ1-4; tentatively, D is TRBD1 (6 bases). This TCR was sampled from a male patient between 10 and 17 years old who had a stem cell transplant for acute lymphoblastic leukemia, so the T cells may come from the graft donor. The sample in question was PBMCs, mostly from graft donor cells, obtained 180 days after TCRalphabeta/CD19-depleted stem cell transplant. CDR3 coding DNA: TGTGCCAGCAGCTTGGAGGGGGAAACTAATGAAAAACTGTTTTTT. It codes for CASSLEGETNEKLFF.